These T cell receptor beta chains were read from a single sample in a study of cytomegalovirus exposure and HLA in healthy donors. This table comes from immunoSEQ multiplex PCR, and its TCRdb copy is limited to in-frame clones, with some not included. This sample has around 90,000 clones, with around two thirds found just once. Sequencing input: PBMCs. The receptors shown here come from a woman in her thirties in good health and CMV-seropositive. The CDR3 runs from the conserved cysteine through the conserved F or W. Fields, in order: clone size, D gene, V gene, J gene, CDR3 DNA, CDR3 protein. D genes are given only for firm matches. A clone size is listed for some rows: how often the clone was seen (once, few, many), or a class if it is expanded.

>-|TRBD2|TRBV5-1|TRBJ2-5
TGCGCCAGCAGCCAGCTAGCGGTCCTGGGGGAGACCCAGTACTTC
CASSQLAVLGETQYF
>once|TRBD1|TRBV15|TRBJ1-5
TGTGCCACCAGCACCCCGACAGGGGAAAGCAATCAGCCCCAGCATTTT
CATSTPTGESNQPQHF
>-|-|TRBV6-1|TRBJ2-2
TGTGCCAGCAGTGTGGGGGCTTCGAACACCGGGGAGCTGTTTTTT
CASSVGASNTGELFF
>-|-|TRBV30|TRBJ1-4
TGTGCCTGGGGTCACGGTGGTGAAAAACTGTTTTTT
CAWGHGGEKLFF
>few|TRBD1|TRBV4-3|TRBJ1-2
TGCGCCAGCAGCCAAGATCGATTTACCGGGACAGGGTTTCGTGGCTACACCTTC
CASSQDRFTGTGFRGYTF
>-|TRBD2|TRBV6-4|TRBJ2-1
TGTGCCAGCAGTCCTCTTAGCGGGGGGCACAATGAGCAGTTCTTC
CASSPLSGGHNEQFF
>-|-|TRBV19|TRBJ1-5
TGTGCCAGTAGTATATTTTGGGGCAGTAGCAATCAGCCCCAGCATTTT
CASSIFWGSSNQPQHF
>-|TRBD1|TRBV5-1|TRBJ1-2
TGCGCCAGCAGCTTGGGACAGGGTTTGGGCTACACCTTC
CASSLGQGLGYTF
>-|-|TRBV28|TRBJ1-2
TGTGCCAGCAGCCCCACGGGGAGCTATGGCTACACCTTC
CASSPTGSYGYTF
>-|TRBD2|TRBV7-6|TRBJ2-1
TGTGCCAGCAGTGGGACTAGCGTGGGTGAGCAGTTCTTC
CASSGTSVGEQFF
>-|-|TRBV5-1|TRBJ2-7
TGCGCCAGCAGCTTGGTTGCAGGGGCCTACGAGCAGTACTTC
CASSLVAGAYEQYF
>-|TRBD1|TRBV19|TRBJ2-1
TGTGCCAGTAGTATGGGGAGACAGGGAACTGAGCAGTTCTTC
CASSMGRQGTEQFF
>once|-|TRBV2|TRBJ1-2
TGTGCCAGCAGTTTTGACACCCAAGATGGCTACACCTTC
CASSFDTQDGYTF
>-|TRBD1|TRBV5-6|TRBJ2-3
TGTGCCAGCAGCTTACAGGGGGCCACAGATACGCAGTATTTT
CASSLQGATDTQYF
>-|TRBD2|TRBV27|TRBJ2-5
TGTGCCAGCAAAGAGATGGGACTAGCGGGGGGGCAAGAGACCCAGTACTTC
CASKEMGLAGGQETQYF
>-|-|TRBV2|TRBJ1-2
TGTGCCAGCAGTCAGATGGGGCCTAACTATGGCTACACCTTC
CASSQMGPNYGYTF
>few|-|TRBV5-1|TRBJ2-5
TGCGCCAGCAAGACCTTAGCGGTCCAAGAGACCCAGTACTTC
CASKTLAVQETQYF
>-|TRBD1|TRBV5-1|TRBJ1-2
TGCGCCAGCAGCACAGGAACAGGGGAGGGCTACACCTTC
CASSTGTGEGYTF
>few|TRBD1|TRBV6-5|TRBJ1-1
TGTGCCAGCATCCGGGACAGGGGCATGAACACTGAAGCTTTCTTT
CASIRDRGMNTEAFF
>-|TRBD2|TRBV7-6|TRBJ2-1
TGTGCCAGCATCCAAGGGACTAGCGGGGACAATGAGCAGTTCTTC
CASIQGTSGDNEQFF
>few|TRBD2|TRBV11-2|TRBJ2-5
TGTGCCAGCAGCTTAGTAGCGGGGGGGTTAAGGGAGACCCAGTACTTC
CASSLVAGGLRETQYF
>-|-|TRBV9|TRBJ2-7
TGTGCCAGCAGCGTAGTGGGGGCGTCATACGAGCAGTACTTC
CASSVVGASYEQYF
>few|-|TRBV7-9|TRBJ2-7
TGTTCCAGCAGCCAGGTTAGCTACGAGCAGTACTTC
CSSSQVSYEQYF
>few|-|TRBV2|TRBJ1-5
TGTGCCAGCAAATTCGCGGATCATAGCAATCAGCCCCAGCATTTT
CASKFADHSNQPQHF
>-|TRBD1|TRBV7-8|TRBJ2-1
TGTGCCAGCAGCCTGTGGACAGGGGTAAGCGGCAATGAGCAGTTCTTC
CASSLWTGVSGNEQFF
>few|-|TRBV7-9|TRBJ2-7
TGTTCCAGCAGCTTATTCCTGGGACTTTTGGCCGAGCAGTACTTC
CSSSLFLGLLAEQYF
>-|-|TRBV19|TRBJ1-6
TGTGCCAGTAGTATTTCCGGGTTCAATTCACCCCTCCACTTT
CASSISGFNSPLHF
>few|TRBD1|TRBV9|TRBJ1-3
TGTGCCAGCAGCTTACGGACAGGGCAGGCGGACACCATATATTTT
CASSLRTGQADTIYF
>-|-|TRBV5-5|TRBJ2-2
TGTGCCAGCAGCTTGGTTCGTGCCGGGGAGCTGTTTTTT
CASSLVRAGELFF
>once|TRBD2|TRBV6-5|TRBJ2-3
TGTGCCAGCAGCAGGACTAGCGGGGGCAGGAATACGCAGTATTTT
CASSRTSGGRNTQYF
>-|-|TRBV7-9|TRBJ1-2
TGTGCCAGCCCCCCCGCAGGGATCGACTATGGCTACACCTTC
CASPPAGIDYGYTF
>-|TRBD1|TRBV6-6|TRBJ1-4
TGTGCCAGCAGTTACCTACCGGGACAGGGCTTAGGAAAACTGTTTTTT
CASSYLPGQGLGKLFF
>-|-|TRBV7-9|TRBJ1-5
TGTGCCAGCAGCTTAGCGCACAGCAGGGATACGGGTCAGCCCCAGCATTTT
CASSLAHSRDTGQPQHF
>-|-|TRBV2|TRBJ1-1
TGTGCCAGCGTGGGCAGTATGAACACTGAAGCTTTCTTT
CASVGSMNTEAFF
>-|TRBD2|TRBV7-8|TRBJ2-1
TGTGCCAGCAGCTTAGGTCGGCGGGGGGGCCTCGATGAGCAGTTCTTC
CASSLGRRGGLDEQFF